Below, 11 T cell receptor beta chains from the same sample are listed, as sequenced in a study of cytomegalovirus exposure and HLA in healthy donors. The PCR contained 60 Vbeta and 13 Jbeta primers. Generated by immunoSEQ multiplex PCR, the TCRdb table keeps only in-frame clones and is missing some. The sample contains about 82,000 clones, around 77% of which appear only once. Material: PBMCs. These receptors all stem from a man aged 45-65 years in good health and CMV-seronegative.

The chain couples TRBV27 to TRBJ2-1; no firm D call. V was shortened by 0 bases and J by 8 bases, with 8 bases between the two germline ends. The CDR3 contains 13 residues. Germline V gene sequence: CDR1 MNHEY, CDR2 SMNVEV (reference sequence). The CDR3 is CASSLSLVDEQFF. The CDR3 coding sequence is TGTGCCAGCAGTTTATCCCTAGTCGATGAGCAGTTCTTC.

The chain carries TRBV7-2 and TRBJ1-4; 8 nucleotides line up with TRBD1. Germline V gives CDR1 SGHTA, CDR2 FQGNSA. This CDR3 has 13 amino acids. J gave up 7 bases and V 6 bases, and 4 bases lay outside the gene matches. The DNA for the CDR3 is TGTGCCAGCAGAGCGGACAGGGTTGAAAAACTGTTTTTT. As protein: CASRADRVEKLFF.

In this sample, this clone turned up once. The rearrangement joins TRBV10-3 to TRBJ1-1; D might be TRBD1 (6 bases). V was clipped by 8 bases and J by 0 bases, with 13 bases between them. The CDR3 has 14 amino acids. Per germline, CDR1 ENHRY and CDR2 SYGVKD. The CDR3 region is CAIGGAGMNTEAFF. The CDR3 region has the DNA TGTGCCATCGGGGGGGCGGGGATGAACACTGAAGCTTTCTTT.

The chain couples TRBV30 to TRBJ1-6; possibly TRBD1 for D (5 bases). Germline CDR1 and CDR2: GTSNPN and SVGIG (reference sequence). V lost 0 bases and J 6 bases, leaving 21 bases between the germline ends. The CDR3 extends over 18 amino acids. CDR3 bases: TGTGCCTGGAGTGTACTTCTTGGGCAGGGATTTGGTAATTCACCCCTCCACTTT. Protein product: CAWSVLLGQGFGNSPLHF.

The chain recombines TRBV18 with TRBJ1-1; D gene ambiguous. Per the germline V gene, CDR1 is KGHSH and CDR2 is LQKENI. This CDR3 contains 15 residues. V was trimmed by 6 bases and J by 1 base, leaving 15 bases between them. The CDR3 loop reads CASSTSEGRNTEAFF. The CDR3 DNA is TGTGCCAGCTCTACGAGCGAGGGTCGGAACACTGAAGCTTTCTTT.

The chain combines TRBV6-1 with TRBJ2-3, with D possibly matching TRBD2 (5 bases). Germline V gene sequence: CDR1 MNHNS, CDR2 SASEGT. The CDR3 runs 14 residues. Trimming took off 7 bases at V and 1 base at J, with 12 bases between the two ends. CDR3 coding DNA: TGTGCCAGCATATCGGGGAGTCGCACAGATACGCAGTATTTT. Its translation is CASISGSRTDTQYF.

This chain uses TRBV10-3 with TRBJ2-1; 8 nucleotides match TRBD2. The CDR3 has 14 residues. The V segment lost 7 bases and the J segment 5 bases; nucleotides outside the gene matches: 7. Germline V gene lookup returns CDR1 ENHRY and CDR2 SYGVKD. The CDR3 DNA follows: TGTGCCATCAAACTAAGCGGGGGTAACAATGAGCAGTTCTTC. Its translation is CAIKLSGGNNEQFF.

The genes are TRBV13 and TRBJ2-7; 9 bases are a match to TRBD1. Germline V gene data show CDR1 as PRHDT and CDR2 as FYEKMQ (reference sequence). Trimming took 6 bases from V and 2 from J; bases not matched to a gene: 5. This CDR3 spans 14 amino acids. CDR3 nucleotide sequence: TGTGCCAGCAGACAAGGGACAGGGACCTACGAGCAGTACTTC. This codes for CASRQGTGTYEQYF.

The chain has TRBV4-2 and TRBJ2-5, with a tentative D call TRBD2 (6 bases). V lost 5 bases, J lost 1 base, and 17 bases lay in between. The germline V gene encodes CDR1 LGHNA and CDR2 YNFKEQ. The CDR3 is 16 amino acids. The CDR3: CASSGRVDSGQETQYF. As DNA, the CDR3 is TGTGCCAGCAGCGGACGGGTAGATAGCGGCCAAGAGACCCAGTACTTC.

The chain uses TRBV5-6 and TRBJ1-6, with no clear D. This CDR3 is built from 16 residues. The V and J ends lost 1 base and 9 bases respectively, with 17 bases between them. Per the germline V gene, CDR1 is SGHDT and CDR2 is YYEEEE. This CDR3 reads CASSLFSIGFISPLHF. CDR3 DNA: TGTGCCAGCAGCTTGTTTAGTATCGGGTTCATTTCACCCCTCCACTTT.

The chain employs TRBV2 and TRBJ1-4; D gene uncertain. Trimming shortened V by 8 bases and J by 8 bases, and 18 bases separated the two germline ends. The CDR3 spans 14 residues. From germline, CDR1 is SNHLY and CDR2 FYNNEI. The CDR3 reads CASGSAGPSEKLFF. CDR3 sequence (DNA): TGTGCCAGCGGAAGCGCGGGCCCCAGCGAAAAACTGTTTTTT.